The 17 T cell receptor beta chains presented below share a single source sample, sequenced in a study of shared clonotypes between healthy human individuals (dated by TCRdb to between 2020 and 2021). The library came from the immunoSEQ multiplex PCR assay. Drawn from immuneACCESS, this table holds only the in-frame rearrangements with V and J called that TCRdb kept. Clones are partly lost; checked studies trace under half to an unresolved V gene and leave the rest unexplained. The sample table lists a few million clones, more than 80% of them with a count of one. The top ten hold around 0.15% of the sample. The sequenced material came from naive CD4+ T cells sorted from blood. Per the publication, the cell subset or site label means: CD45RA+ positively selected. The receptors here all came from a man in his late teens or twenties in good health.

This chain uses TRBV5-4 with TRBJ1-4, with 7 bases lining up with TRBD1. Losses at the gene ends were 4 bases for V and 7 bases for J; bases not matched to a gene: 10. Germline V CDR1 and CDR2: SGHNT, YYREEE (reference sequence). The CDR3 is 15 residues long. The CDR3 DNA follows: TGTGCCAGCAGCATCGACAGGGTCGGAACTGAAAAACTGTTTTTT. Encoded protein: CASSIDRVGTEKLFF.

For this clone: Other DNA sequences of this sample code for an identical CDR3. This chain's CDR3 is CASSPLGQNTEAFF. The CDR3 coding sequence is TGTGCCAGCTCACCCTTGGGACAGAACACTGAAGCTTTCTTT. The chain carries TRBV18 and TRBJ1-1; D possibly corresponds to TRBD1 (6 bases). Germline V gene sequence: CDR1 KGHSH, CDR2 LQKENI. Trimming stripped 3 bases from V and 1 base from J, with 9 bases between. This CDR3 region has 14 residues.

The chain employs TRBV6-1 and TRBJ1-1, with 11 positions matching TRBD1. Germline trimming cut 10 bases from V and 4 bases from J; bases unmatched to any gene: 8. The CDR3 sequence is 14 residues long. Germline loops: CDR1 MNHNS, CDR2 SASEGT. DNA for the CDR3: TGTGCCATCAGCTCCGGGACAGGGGGCACTGAAGCTTTCTTT. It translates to CAISSGTGGTEAFF.

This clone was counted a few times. CDR3 bases: TGTGCCACCAGCAGAAACAGGGGAATAGGCAATCAGCCCCAGCATTTT. Residues: CATSRNRGIGNQPQHF. V and J are TRBV15 and TRBJ1-5; TRBD1 aligns across 7 bases. The germline V gene has CDR1 LNHNV and CDR2 YYDKDF (reference sequence). The CDR3 is 16 amino acids. V gave up 2 bases and J gave up 2 bases; unmatched junction bases: 6.

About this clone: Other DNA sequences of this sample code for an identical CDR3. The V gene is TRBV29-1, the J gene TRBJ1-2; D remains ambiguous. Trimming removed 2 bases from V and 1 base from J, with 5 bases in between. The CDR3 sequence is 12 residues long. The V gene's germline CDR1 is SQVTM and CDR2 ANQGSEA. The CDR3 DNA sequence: TGCAGCGTTGAAAAGGGTAACTATGGCTACACCTTC. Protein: CSVEKGNYGYTF.

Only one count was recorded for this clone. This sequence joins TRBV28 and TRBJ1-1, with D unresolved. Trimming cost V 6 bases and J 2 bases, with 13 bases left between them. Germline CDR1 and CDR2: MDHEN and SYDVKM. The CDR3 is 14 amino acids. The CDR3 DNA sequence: TGTGCCAGCAGCCTAGTTCGGGGAAACACTGAAGCTTTCTTT. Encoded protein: CASSLVRGNTEAFF. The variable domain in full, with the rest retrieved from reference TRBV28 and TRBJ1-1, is DVKVTQSSRYLVKRTGEKVFLECVQDMDHENMFWYRQDPGLGLRLIYFSYDVKMKEKGDIPEGYSVSREKKERFSLILESASTNQTSMYLCASSLVRGNTEAFFGQGTRLTVV.

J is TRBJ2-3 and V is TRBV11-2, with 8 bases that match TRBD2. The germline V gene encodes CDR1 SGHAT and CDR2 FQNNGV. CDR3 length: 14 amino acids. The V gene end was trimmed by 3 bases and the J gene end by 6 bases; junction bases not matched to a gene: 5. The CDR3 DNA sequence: TGTGCCAGCAGCTTGACGGGAGGGGGGGATACGCAGTATTTT. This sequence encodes CASSLTGGGDTQYF. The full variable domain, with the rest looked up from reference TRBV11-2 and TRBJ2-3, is EAGVAQSPRYKIIEKRQSVAFWCNPISGHATLYWYQQILGQGPKLLIQFQNNGVVDDSQLPKDRFSAERLKGVDSTLKIQPAKLEDSAVYLCASSLTGGGDTQYFGPGTRLTVL.

This CDR3 reads CASSSSVLYEQFF. DNA for the CDR3: TGTGCCAGCAGCTCCTCCGTGTTGTATGAGCAGTTCTTC. The J gene is TRBJ2-1, the V gene TRBV9; D ambiguous. The CDR3 totals 13 residues. Germline V lookup: CDR1 SGDLS, CDR2 YYNGEE. V was pared by 4 bases and J by 8 bases, with 13 bases between.

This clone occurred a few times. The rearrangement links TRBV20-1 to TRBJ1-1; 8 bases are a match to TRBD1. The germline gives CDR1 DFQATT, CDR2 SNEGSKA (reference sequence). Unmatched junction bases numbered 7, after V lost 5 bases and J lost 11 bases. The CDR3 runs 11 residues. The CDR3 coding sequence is TGCAGTGCTGGAACCCAGGGGGCGGCTTTCTTT. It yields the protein CSAGTQGAAFF.

CDR3 coding DNA: TGCGCCAGCAGCCCCGGGCGTGGTACGCAGTATTTT. Its translation is CASSPGRGTQYF. The chain links TRBV5-1 to TRBJ2-3; D uncertain. The CDR3 length is 12 residues. CDR1 SGHRS and CDR2 YFSETQ come from the germline V gene. The germline V and J ends were trimmed by 4 bases and 8 bases, with 11 bases remaining between them. The variable domain in full, with the rest retrieved from reference TRBV5-1 and TRBJ2-3, is KAGVTQTPRYLIKTRGQQVTLSCSPISGHRSVSWYQQTPGQGLQFLFEYFSETQRNKGNFPGRFSGRQFSNSRSEMNVSTLELGDSALYLCASSPGRGTQYFGPGTRLTVL.

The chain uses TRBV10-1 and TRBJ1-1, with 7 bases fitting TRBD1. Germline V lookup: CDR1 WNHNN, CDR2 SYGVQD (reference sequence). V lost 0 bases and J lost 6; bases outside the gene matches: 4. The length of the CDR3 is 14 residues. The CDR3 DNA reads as TGCGCCAGCAGTGAGTCGACAGGGTCGGCTGAAGCTTTCTTT. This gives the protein CASSESTGSAEAFF.

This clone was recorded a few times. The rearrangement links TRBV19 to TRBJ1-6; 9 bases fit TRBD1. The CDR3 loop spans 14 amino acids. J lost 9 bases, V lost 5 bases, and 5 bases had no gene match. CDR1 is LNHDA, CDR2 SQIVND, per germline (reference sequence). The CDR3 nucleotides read TGTGCCAGTAGTGGACAGGGGCTAGGTTCACCCCTCCACTTT. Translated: CASSGQGLGSPLHF.

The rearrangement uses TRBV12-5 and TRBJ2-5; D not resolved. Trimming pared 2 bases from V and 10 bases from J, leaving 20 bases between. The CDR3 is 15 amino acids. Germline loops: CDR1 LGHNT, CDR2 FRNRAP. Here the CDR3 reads CASGLNNGGATDQYF. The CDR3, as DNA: TGTGCTAGTGGTTTGAATAACGGCGGAGCAACCGACCAGTACTTC. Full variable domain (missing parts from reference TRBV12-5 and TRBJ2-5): DARVTQTPRHKVTEMGQEVTMRCQPILGHNTVFWYRQTMMQGLELLAYFRNRAPLDDSGMPKDRFSAEMPDATLATLKIQPSEPRDSAVYFCASGLNNGGATDQYFGPGTRLLVL.

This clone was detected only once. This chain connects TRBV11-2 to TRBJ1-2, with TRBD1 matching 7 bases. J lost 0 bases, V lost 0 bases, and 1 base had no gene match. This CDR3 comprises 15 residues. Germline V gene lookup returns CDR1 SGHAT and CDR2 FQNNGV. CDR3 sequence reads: CASSLEGTANYGYTF. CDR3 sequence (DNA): TGTGCCAGCAGCTTAGAGGGGACAGCTAACTATGGCTACACCTTC.

Here the CDR3 DNA reads TGTGCCAGCAGCGGCGACTGGCACTCTGGAAACACCATATATTTT. Translated: CASSGDWHSGNTIYF. The V gene is TRBV5-5, the J gene TRBJ1-3; no clear D gene. From germline, CDR1 is SGHKS and CDR2 YYEKEE (reference sequence). Trimming removed 4 bases at V and 0 bases at J, with 11 bases between. The CDR3 has 15 residues.

The CDR3 protein is CAWNRGRTEAFF. In nucleotides, the CDR3 is TGTGCCTGGAATCGGGGGCGAACTGAAGCTTTCTTT. The V and J genes are TRBV30 and TRBJ1-1; D possibly corresponds to TRBD1 (6 bases). From germline, CDR1 is GTSNPN and CDR2 SVGIG (reference sequence). The V end lost 4 bases, the J end lost 5 bases, and 11 bases lay between the germline ends. The CDR3 runs 12 residues.

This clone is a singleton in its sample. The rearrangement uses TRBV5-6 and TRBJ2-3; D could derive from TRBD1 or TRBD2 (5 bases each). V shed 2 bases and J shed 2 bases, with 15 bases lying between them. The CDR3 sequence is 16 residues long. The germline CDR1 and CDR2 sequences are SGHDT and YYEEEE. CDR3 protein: CASSLRSYGATDTQYF. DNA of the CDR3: TGTGCCAGCAGCTTACGGTCGTACGGGGCCACAGATACGCAGTATTTT.